Reported below is one T cell receptor beta chain. Original processing methods: It was from reference gene primer amplification that nucleated cell counts were estimated. TCRdb keeps only in-frame clones here, not all; method: immunoSEQ multiplex PCR. Clone size and V and J calls were adopted from that table, with D and trimming inferred from the DNA. The data show some 70,000 clones, with around 86% seen just once and 5.5% to 8% held by the top ten. This record belongs to a study of blood T cell repertoires in COVID-19. Background on the study: PBMCs, B-cell-depleted T cells, or T cells provided the cDNA or gDNA that made up the material.

This CDR3 has 18 amino acids. Germline V gene data show CDR1 as MNHEY and CDR2 as SVGEGT. J was trimmed by 4 bases and V by 6 bases; bases with no gene match: 11. This sequence joins TRBV6-2 or TRBV6-3 and TRBJ2-2; 13 bases line up with TRBD2. The origin of this receptor is a man aged 50-59 years with active COVID-19. The specimen was peripheral blood. The chain's CDR3 is CASSPTSGGARVTGELFF. The CDR3 DNA is TGTGCCAGCAGCCCAACTAGCGGGGGGGCCAGGGTCACCGGGGAGCTGTTTTTT.